This T cell receptor (beta chain) was documented in a study of neurological immune-mediated disorders. This clonotype was observed at least ten times. TCRdb analysed the 5' RACE reads with MiXCR anew, one entry per CDR3 protein. The table includes under 45,000 distinct CDR3 sequences, 2.5% detected once. Germline-derived CDR1 and CDR2 are SEHNR and FQNEAQ (reference sequence). This CDR3 is built from 15 residues. J gave up 8 bases and V 5 bases, and 11 bases lay outside the gene matches. What was sequenced was PBMCs. This chain connects TRBV7-9 to TRBJ1-3; 8 positions agree with TRBD1. This TCR was sampled from a man in his forties or fifties with multiple sclerosis. The CDR3 protein is CASSRQGLGGDTIYF. The CDR3 DNA is TGTGCCAGCAGCCGACAGGGGCTCGGTGGGGACACCATATATTTT.